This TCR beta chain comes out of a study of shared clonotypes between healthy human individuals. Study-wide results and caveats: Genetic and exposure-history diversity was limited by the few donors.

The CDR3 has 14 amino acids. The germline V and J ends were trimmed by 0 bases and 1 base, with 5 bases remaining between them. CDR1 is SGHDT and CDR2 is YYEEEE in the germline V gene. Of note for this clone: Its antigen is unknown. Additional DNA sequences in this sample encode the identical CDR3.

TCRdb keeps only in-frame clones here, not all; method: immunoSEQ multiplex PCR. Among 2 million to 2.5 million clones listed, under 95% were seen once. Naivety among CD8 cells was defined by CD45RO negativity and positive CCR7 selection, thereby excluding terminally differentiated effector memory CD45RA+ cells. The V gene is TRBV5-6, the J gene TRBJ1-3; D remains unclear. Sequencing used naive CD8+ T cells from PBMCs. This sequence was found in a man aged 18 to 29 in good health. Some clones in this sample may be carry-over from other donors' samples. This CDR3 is CASSLDGSGNTIYF. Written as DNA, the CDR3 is TGTGCCAGCAGCTTGGACGGATCTGGAAACACCATATATTTT.